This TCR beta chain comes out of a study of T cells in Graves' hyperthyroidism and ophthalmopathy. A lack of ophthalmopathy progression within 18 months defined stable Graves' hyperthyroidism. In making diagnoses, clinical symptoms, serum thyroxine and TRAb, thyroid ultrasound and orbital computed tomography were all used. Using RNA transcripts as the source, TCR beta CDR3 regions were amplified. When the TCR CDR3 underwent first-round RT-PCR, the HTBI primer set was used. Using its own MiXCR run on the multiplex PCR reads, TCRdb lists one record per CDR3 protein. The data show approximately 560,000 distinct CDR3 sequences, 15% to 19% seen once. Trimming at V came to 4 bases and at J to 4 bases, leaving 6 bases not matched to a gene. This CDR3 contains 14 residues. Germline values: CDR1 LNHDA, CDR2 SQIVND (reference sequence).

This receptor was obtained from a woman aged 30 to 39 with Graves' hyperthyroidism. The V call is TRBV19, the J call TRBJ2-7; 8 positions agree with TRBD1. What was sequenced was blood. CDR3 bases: TGTGCCAGTAGTAAGGGGACAGGTCTATACGAGCAGTACTTC. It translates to CASSKGTGLYEQYF. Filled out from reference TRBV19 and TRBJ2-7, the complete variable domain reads DGGITQSPKYLFRKEGQNVTLSCEQNLNHDAMYWYRQDPGQGLRLIYYSQIVNDFQKGDIAEGYSVSREKKESFPLTVTSAQKNPTAFYLCASSKGTGLYEQYFGPGTRLTVT.